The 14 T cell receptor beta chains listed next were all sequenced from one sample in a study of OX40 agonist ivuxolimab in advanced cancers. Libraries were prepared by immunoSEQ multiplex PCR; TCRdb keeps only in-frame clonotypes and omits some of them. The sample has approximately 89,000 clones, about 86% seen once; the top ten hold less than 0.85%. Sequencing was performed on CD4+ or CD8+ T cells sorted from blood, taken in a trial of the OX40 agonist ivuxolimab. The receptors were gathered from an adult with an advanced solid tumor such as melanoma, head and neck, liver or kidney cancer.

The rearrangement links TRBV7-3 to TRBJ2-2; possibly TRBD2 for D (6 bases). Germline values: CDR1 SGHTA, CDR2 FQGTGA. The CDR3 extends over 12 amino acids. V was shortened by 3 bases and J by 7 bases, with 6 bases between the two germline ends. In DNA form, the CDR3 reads TGTGCCAGCAGCTTCGGGGGCGGGGAGCTGTTTTTT. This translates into CASSFGGGELFF.

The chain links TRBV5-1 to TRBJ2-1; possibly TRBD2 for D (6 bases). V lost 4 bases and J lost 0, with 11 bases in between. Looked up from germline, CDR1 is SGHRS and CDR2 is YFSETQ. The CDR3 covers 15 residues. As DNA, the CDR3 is TGCGCCAGCAGCGGATCTAGCGCCTCCTACAATGAGCAGTTCTTC. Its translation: CASSGSSASYNEQFF.

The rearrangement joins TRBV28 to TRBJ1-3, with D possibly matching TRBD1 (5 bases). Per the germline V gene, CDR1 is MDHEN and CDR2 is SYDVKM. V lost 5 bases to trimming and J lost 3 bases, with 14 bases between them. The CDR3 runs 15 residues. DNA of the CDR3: TGTGCCAGCAGTAGCAGGGCCCTTCGTGGAAACACCATATATTTT. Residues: CASSSRALRGNTIYF.

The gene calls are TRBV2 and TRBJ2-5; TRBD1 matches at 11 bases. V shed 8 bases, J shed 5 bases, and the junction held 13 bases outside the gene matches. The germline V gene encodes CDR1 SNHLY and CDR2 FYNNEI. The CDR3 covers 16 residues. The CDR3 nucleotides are TGTGCCAGCCTATGGGACAGGGGGGCCCCGGCGGAGACCCAGTACTTC. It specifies CASLWDRGAPAETQYF.

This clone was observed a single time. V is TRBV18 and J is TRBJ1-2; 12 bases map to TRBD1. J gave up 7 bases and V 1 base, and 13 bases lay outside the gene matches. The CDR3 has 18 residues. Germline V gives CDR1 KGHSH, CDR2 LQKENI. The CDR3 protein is CASSPRGTGGGNPPGYTF. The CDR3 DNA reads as TGTGCCAGCTCACCACGAGGGACAGGGGGCGGCAACCCCCCTGGCTACACCTTC.

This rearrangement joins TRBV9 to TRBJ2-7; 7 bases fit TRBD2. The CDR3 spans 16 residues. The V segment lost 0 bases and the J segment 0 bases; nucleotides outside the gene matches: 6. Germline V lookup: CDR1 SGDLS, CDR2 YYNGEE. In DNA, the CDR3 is TGTGCCAGCAGCGTAGCCCCAGCGGGAAGCTCCTACGAGCAGTACTTC. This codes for CASSVAPAGSSYEQYF. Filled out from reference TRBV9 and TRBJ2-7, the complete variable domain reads DSGVTQTPKHLITATGQRVTLRCSPRSGDLSVYWYQQSLDQGLQFLIQYYNGEERAKGNILERFSAQQFPDLHSELNLSSLELGDSALYFCASSVAPAGSSYEQYFGPGTRLTVT.

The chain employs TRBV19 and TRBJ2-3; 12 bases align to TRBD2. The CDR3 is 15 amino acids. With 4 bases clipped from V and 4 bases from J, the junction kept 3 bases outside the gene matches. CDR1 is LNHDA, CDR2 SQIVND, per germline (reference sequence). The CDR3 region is CASSRLAGDSDTQYF. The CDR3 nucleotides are TGTGCCAGTAGTAGACTAGCGGGGGACTCAGATACGCAGTATTTT.

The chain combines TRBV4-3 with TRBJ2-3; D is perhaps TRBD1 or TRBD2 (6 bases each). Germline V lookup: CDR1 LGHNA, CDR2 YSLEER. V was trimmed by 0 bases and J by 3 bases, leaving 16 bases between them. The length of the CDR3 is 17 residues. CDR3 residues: CASSQDARQGRTDTQYF. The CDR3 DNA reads TGCGCCAGCAGCCAAGATGCCAGGCAGGGGAGGACAGATACGCAGTATTTT.

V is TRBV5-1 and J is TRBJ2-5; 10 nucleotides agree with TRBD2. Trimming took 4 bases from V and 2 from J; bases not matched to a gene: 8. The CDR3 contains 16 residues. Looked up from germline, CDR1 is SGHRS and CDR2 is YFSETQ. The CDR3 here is CASSPPSGRSQETQYF. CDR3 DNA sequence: TGCGCCAGCAGCCCACCTAGCGGGAGAAGTCAAGAGACCCAGTACTTC.

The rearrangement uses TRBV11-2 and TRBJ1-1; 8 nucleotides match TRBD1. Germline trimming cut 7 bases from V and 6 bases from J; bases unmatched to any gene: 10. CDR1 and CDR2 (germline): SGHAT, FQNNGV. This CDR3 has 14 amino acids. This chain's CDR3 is CASIQTGVGAEAFF. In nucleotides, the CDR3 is TGTGCCAGCATCCAGACAGGGGTGGGGGCTGAAGCTTTCTTT.

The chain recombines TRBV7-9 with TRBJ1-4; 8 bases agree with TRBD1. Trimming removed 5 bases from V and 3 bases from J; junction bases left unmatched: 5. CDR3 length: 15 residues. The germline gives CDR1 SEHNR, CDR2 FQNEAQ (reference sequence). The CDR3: CASSVQQGANEKLFF. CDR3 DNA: TGTGCCAGCAGCGTCCAACAGGGGGCTAATGAAAAACTGTTTTTT.

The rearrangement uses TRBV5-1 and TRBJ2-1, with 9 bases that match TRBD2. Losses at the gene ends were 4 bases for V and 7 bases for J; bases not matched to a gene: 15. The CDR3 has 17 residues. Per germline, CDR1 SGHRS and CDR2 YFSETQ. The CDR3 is CASSTGGIAGVMNEQFF. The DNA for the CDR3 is TGCGCCAGCAGCACGGGAGGAATAGCGGGAGTGATGAATGAGCAGTTCTTC.

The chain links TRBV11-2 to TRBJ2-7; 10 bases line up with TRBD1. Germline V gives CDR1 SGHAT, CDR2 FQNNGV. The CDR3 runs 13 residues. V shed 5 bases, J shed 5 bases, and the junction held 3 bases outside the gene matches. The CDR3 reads CASSAGQGDEQYF. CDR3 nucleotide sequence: TGTGCCAGCAGCGCCGGACAGGGGGACGAGCAGTACTTC.

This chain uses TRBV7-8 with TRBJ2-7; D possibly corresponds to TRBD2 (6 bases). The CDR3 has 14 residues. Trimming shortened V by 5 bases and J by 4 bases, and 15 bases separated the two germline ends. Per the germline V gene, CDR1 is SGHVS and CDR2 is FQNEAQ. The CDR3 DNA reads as TGTGCCAGCAGCGCCAGACTAGTCTCGTACGAGCAGTACTTC. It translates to CASSARLVSYEQYF.